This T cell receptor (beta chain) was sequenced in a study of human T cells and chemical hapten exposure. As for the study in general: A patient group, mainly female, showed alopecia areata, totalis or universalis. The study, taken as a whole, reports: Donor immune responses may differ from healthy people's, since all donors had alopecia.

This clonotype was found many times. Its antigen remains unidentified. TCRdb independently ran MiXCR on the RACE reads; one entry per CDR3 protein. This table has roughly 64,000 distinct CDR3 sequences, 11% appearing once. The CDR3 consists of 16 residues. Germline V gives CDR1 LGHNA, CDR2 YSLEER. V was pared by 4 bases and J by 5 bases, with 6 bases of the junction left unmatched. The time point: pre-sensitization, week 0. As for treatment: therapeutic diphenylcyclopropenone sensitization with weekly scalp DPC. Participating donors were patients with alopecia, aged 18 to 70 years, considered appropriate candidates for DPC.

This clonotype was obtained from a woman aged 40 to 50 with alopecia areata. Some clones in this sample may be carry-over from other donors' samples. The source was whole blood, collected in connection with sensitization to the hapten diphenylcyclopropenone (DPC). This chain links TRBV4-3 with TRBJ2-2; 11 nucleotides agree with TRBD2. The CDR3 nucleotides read TGCGCCAGCAGCCCCCGATTAGCGGGAGGGACCGGGGAGCTGTTTTTT. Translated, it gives CASSPRLAGGTGELFF.